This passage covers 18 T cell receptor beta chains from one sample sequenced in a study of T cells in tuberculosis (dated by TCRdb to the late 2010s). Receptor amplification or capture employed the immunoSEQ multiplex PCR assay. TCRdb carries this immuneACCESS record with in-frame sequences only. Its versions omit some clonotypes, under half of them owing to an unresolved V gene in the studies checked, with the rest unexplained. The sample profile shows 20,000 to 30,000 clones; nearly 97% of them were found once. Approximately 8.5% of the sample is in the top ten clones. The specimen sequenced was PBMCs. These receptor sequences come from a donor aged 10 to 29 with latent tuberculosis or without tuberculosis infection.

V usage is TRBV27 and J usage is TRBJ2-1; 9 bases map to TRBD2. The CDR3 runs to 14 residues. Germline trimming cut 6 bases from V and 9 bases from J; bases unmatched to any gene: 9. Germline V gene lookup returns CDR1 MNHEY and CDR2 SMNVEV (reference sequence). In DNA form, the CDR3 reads TGTGCCAGCAGAATAGCGGGGGCCCGGGGTGAGCAGTTCTTC. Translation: CASRIAGARGEQFF.

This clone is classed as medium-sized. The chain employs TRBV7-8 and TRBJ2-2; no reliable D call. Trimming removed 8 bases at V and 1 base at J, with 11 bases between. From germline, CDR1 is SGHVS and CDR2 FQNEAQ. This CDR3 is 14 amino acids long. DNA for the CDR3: TGTGCCAGCGACTCAGACTGGAACACCGGGGAGCTGTTTTTT. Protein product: CASDSDWNTGELFF.

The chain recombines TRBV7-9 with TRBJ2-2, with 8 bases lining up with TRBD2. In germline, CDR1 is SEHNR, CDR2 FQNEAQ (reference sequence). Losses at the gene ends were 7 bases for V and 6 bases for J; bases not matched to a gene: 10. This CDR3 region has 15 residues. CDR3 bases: TGTGCCAGCACCCGAGCGGGACTAGGGGCCGGGGAGCTGTTTTTT. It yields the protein CASTRAGLGAGELFF.

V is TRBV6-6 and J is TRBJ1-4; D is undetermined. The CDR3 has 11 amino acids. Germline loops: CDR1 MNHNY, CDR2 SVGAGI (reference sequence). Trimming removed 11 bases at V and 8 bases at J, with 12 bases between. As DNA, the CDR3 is TGTGCCGCGGGCTTAAAGGAAAAACTGTTTTTT. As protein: CAAGLKEKLFF.

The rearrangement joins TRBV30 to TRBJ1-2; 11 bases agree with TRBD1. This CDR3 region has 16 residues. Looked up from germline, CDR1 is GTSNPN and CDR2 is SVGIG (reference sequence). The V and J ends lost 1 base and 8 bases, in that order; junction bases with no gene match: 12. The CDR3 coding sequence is TGTGCCTGGAGTGCCCATCGGGGGACAGGGGGTGCAGGCTACACCTTC. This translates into CAWSAHRGTGGAGYTF.

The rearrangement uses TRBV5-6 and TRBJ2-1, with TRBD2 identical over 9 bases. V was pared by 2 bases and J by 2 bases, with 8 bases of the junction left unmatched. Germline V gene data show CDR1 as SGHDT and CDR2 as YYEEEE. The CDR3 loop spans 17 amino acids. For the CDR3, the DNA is TGTGCCAGCAGCTTTACTAAGACTAGCGGAGCCTACAATGAGCAGTTCTTC. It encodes CASSFTKTSGAYNEQFF. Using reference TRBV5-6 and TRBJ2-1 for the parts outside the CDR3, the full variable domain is DAGVTQSPTHLIKTRGQQVTLRCSPKSGHDTVSWYQQALGQGPQFIFQYYEEEERQRGNFPDRFSGHQFPNYSSELNVNALLLGDSALYLCASSFTKTSGAYNEQFFGPGTRLTVL.

The chain's CDR3 is CASSPGGRGGLISGNTIYF. CDR3 nucleotides: TGTGCCAGCAGCCCAGGGGGACGGGGGGGACTGATCTCTGGAAACACCATATATTTT. The V and J genes are TRBV7-6 and TRBJ1-3; 7 bases are a match to TRBD1. This CDR3 contains 19 residues. J gave up 0 bases and V 5 bases, and 16 bases lay outside the gene matches. The germline V gene has CDR1 SGHVS and CDR2 FNYEAQ.

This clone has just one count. In nucleotides, the CDR3 is TGTGCCAGCAGCTTAGCATCCAGGGAGGACGAGCAGTACTTC. Translating gives CASSLASREDEQYF. This sequence joins TRBV7-2 and TRBJ2-7, with a tentative D call TRBD2 (6 bases). The CDR3 has 14 residues. Trimming shortened V by 0 bases and J by 5 bases, and 11 bases separated the two germline ends. The germline CDR1 and CDR2 sequences are SGHTA and FQGNSA.

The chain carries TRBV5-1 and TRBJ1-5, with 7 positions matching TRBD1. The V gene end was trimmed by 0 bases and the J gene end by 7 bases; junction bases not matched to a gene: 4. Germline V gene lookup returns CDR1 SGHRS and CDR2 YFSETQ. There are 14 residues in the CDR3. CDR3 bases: TGCGCCAGCAGCTTGGGGGACAGAGGGCAGCCCCAGCATTTT. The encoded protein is CASSLGDRGQPQHF. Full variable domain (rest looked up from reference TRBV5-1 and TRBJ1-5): KAGVTQTPRYLIKTRGQQVTLSCSPISGHRSVSWYQQTPGQGLQFLFEYFSETQRNKGNFPGRFSGRQFSNSRSEMNVSTLELGDSALYLCASSLGDRGQPQHFGDGTRLSIL.

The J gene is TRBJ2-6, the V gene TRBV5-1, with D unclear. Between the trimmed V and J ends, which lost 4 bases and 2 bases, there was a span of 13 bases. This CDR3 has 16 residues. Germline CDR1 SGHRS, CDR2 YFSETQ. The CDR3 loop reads CASSRESMPGANVLTF. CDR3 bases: TGCGCCAGCAGCCGTGAGAGTATGCCTGGGGCCAACGTCCTGACTTTC.

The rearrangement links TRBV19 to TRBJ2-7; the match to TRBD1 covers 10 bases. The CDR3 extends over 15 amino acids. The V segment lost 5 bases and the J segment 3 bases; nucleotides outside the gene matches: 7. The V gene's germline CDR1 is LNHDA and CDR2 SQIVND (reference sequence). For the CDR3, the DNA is TGTGCCAGTAGTTGGGGACAGGGGATTAACTACGAGCAGTACTTC. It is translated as CASSWGQGINYEQYF.

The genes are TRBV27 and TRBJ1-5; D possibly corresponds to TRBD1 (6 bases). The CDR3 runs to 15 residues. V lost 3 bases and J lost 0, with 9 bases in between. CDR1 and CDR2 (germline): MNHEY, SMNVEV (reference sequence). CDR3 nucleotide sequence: TGTGCCAGCAGTTTCCAGGGGAGTAGCAATCAGCCCCAGCATTTT. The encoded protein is CASSFQGSSNQPQHF.

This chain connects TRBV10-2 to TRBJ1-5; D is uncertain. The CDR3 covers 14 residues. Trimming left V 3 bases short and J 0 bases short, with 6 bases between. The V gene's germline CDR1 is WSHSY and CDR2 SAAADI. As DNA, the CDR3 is TGCGCCAGCAGTGACGTAAATAGCAATCAGCCCCAGCATTTT. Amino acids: CASSDVNSNQPQHF.

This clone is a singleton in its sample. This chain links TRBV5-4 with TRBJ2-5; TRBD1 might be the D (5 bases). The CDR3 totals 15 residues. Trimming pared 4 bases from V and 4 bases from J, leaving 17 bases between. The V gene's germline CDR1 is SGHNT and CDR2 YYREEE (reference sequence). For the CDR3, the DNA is TGTGCCAGCAGCCTACCGCCAGGGATGTCAGAGACCCAGTACTTC. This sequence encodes CASSLPPGMSETQYF.

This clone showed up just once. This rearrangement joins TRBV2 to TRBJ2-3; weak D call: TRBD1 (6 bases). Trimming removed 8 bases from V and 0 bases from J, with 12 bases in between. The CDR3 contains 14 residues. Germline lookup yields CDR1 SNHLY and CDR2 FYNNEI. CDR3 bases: TGTGCCAGCCAGGACAGCCATAGCACAGATACGCAGTATTTT. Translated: CASQDSHSTDTQYF. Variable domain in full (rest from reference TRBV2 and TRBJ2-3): EPEVTQTPSHQVTQMGQEVILRCVPISNHLYFYWYRQILGQKVEFLVSFYNNEISEKSEIFDDQFSVERPDGSNFTLKIRSTKLEDSAMYFCASQDSHSTDTQYFGPGTRLTVL.

The CDR3 loop is CASSVAVGNEQFF. CDR3 coding DNA: TGTGCCAGCAGCGTAGCGGTTGGGAATGAGCAGTTCTTC. The chain joins TRBV2 to TRBJ2-1, with D possibly TRBD2 on 6 matching bases. The CDR3 consists of 13 residues. V lost 6 bases and J 7 bases, leaving 13 bases between the germline ends. From germline, CDR1 is SNHLY and CDR2 FYNNEI.

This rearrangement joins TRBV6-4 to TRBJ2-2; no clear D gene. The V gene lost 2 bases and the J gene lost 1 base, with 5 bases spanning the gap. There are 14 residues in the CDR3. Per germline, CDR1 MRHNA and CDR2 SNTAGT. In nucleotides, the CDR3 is TGTGCCAGCAGTGACGCACTGAACACCGGGGAGCTGTTTTTT. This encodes CASSDALNTGELFF.

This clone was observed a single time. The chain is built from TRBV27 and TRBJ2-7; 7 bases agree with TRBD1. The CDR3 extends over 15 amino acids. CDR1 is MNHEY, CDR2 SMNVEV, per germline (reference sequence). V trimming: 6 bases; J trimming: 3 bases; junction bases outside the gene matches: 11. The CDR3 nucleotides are TGTGCCAGCAGGGAACCGGGACAGTACTACTACGAGCAGTACGTC. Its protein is CASREPGQYYYEQYV.